Listed here are 17 T cell receptor beta chains from one sample, sequenced in a study of cytomegalovirus exposure and HLA in healthy donors. Primers included in the PCR were 60 Vbeta and 13 Jbeta primers. Sequenced by immunoSEQ multiplex PCR; TCRdb stores in-frame clones only, minus some. The repertoire consists of about 130,000 clones, with about 76% occurring once and the leading ten covering 0.7%. Sequenced material: PBMCs. The origin of the receptors is a man aged 18 to 29 in good health and CMV-seronegative.

The chain is built from TRBV4-3 and TRBJ2-1; maybe TRBD2 (6 bases). The V gene lost 0 bases and the J gene lost 7 bases, with 16 bases spanning the gap. Germline CDR1 LGHNA, CDR2 YSLEER. CDR3 size: 16 residues. The CDR3 spells CASSQDLGGGRNEQFF. CDR3 in DNA: TGCGCCAGCAGCCAAGATCTGGGTGGGGGGAGGAATGAGCAGTTCTTC.

This sequence joins TRBV6-5 and TRBJ2-1, with D possibly TRBD2 on 6 matching bases. The V and J ends lost 5 bases and 5 bases respectively, with 16 bases between them. Germline V gene data show CDR1 as MNHEY and CDR2 as SVGAGI. The CDR3 covers 15 residues. CDR3 sequence reads: CASSRTGTGDNEQFF. CDR3 DNA sequence: TGTGCCAGCAGTCGCACCGGGACTGGTGACAATGAGCAGTTCTTC.

The rearrangement uses TRBV18 and TRBJ1-6; 10 bases line up with TRBD1. Germline V gene lookup returns CDR1 KGHSH and CDR2 LQKENI. V lost 3 bases, J lost 10 bases, and 15 bases stayed unmatched. The CDR3 loop spans 18 amino acids. CDR3 DNA: TGTGCCAGCTCACCTCCAGCTCGGGACAGGGGAAGAGGGTCACCCCTCCACTTT. Translated: CASSPPARDRGRGSPLHF.

This clone was detected only once. The chain recombines TRBV29-1 with TRBJ1-4; D is ambiguous. The CDR3 runs 11 residues. Trimming removed 4 bases at V and 11 bases at J, with 11 bases between. The germline gives CDR1 SQVTM, CDR2 ANQGSEA. The CDR3 loop is CSVGESGKLFF. Written as DNA, the CDR3 is TGCAGCGTTGGGGAGTCGGGTAAACTGTTTTTT.

The V and J genes are TRBV29-1 and TRBJ2-7; 8 bases are a match to TRBD1. The ends lost 3 bases at V and 2 bases at J; junction bases unmatched: 6. The germline gives CDR1 SQVTM, CDR2 ANQGSEA. CDR3 size: 14 residues. The CDR3 spells CSVDQSGQAYEQYF. The CDR3, as DNA: TGCAGCGTTGATCAATCGGGACAGGCCTACGAGCAGTACTTC.

The chain combines TRBV5-1 with TRBJ1-2; 9 bases fit TRBD1. The CDR3 consists of 15 residues. The germline gives CDR1 SGHRS, CDR2 YFSETQ. The junction had 5 bases not matched to a gene; V was cut back by 0 bases and J by 5 bases. In DNA, the CDR3 is TGCGCCAGCAGCTTGGAAACAGGGGGCAAGTATGGCTACACCTTC. Protein: CASSLETGGKYGYTF.

The chain joins TRBV2 to TRBJ1-4, with D possibly being TRBD1 (5 bases). From germline, CDR1 is SNHLY and CDR2 FYNNEI. Trimming stripped 3 bases from V and 8 bases from J, with 7 bases between. The CDR3 sequence is 12 residues long. CDR3 nucleotides: TGTGCCAGCAGTGACAGGGTCGAAAAACTGTTTTTT. It specifies CASSDRVEKLFF.

The CDR3 nucleotides are TGTGCCAGCAGCTTAGACCACTTCTCTTACAATGAGCAGTTCTTC. Protein: CASSLDHFSYNEQFF. This sequence joins TRBV7-2 and TRBJ2-1; D remains unclear. CDR3 size: 15 residues. The germline gives CDR1 SGHTA, CDR2 FQGNSA. V gave up 1 base and J gave up 4 bases, with 11 bases separating them.

The rearrangement uses TRBV28 and TRBJ2-1; 10 positions match TRBD2. The CDR3 is made up of 19 amino acids. J was trimmed by 6 bases and V by 3 bases; bases with no gene match: 17. CDR1 is MDHEN, CDR2 SYDVKM, per germline. CDR3 sequence reads: CASSLAVAGGRWGTNEQFF. The CDR3 coding sequence is TGTGCCAGCAGTTTGGCGGTAGCGGGGGGACGATGGGGAACCAATGAGCAGTTCTTC.

This clone was counted a few times. The genes are TRBV6-5 and TRBJ2-7; the D is unclear. From germline, CDR1 is MNHEY and CDR2 SVGAGI. This CDR3 region has 14 residues. V gave up 0 bases and J gave up 0 bases, with 6 bases separating them. The CDR3: CASSYSPSSYEQYF. CDR3 coding DNA: TGTGCCAGCAGTTACTCCCCCTCCTCCTACGAGCAGTACTTC.

The chain joins TRBV7-9 to TRBJ2-7; 10 bases are a match to TRBD1. Germline values: CDR1 SEHNR, CDR2 FQNEAQ (reference sequence). With V trimmed by 2 bases and J by 3 bases, 7 bases remained unmatched. The CDR3 is made up of 16 amino acids. CDR3 residues: CASSLPGQGSDYEQYF. For the CDR3, the DNA is TGTGCCAGCAGCTTACCGGGACAGGGGAGCGACTACGAGCAGTACTTC.

Only one count was recorded for this clone. CDR3 DNA: TGTGCCAGCAGCCCACCGGGACTACCAAACAATGAGCAGTTCTTC. Protein sequence: CASSPPGLPNNEQFF. The J gene is TRBJ2-1, the V gene TRBV7-9; TRBD2 matches 7 bases. This CDR3 contains 15 residues. J gave up 5 bases and V 5 bases, and 9 bases lay outside the gene matches. Germline CDR1 is SEHNR and CDR2 is FQNEAQ (reference sequence).

V usage is TRBV28 and J usage is TRBJ1-1; TRBD1 might be the D (5 bases). Germline V gives CDR1 MDHEN, CDR2 SYDVKM. The CDR3 totals 14 residues. V gave up 7 bases and J gave up 6 bases, with 18 bases separating them. CDR3: CASTRGRVGSEAFF. In DNA form, the CDR3 reads TGTGCCAGCACCCGAGGCAGGGTTGGGTCTGAAGCTTTCTTT.

The chain combines TRBV27 with TRBJ1-5; possible D gene TRBD1, 6 bases. This CDR3 has 12 amino acids. The germline gives CDR1 MNHEY, CDR2 SMNVEV (reference sequence). V lost 5 bases and J 10 bases, leaving 12 bases between the germline ends. CDR3 loop: CASSIQGQPQHF. The CDR3 coding sequence is TGTGCCAGCAGTATACAGGGTCAACCCCAGCATTTT.

The rearrangement links TRBV5-1 to TRBJ1-1; TRBD1 is a possible D gene (6 bases). The V end lost 3 bases, the J end lost 0 bases, and 12 bases lay between the germline ends. Germline V gene sequence: CDR1 SGHRS, CDR2 YFSETQ. The CDR3 has 15 residues. The CDR3 protein is CASSSERGMNTEAFF. The CDR3 nucleotides are TGCGCCAGCAGCTCAGAAAGGGGGATGAACACTGAAGCTTTCTTT.

DNA of the CDR3: TGTGCCAGCAGTTACTCGAACAGGGTAAATCAGCCCCAGCATTTT. Residues: CASSYSNRVNQPQHF. The chain joins TRBV6-5 to TRBJ1-5; TRBD1 is a possible D gene (6 bases). The germline V gene encodes CDR1 MNHEY and CDR2 SVGAGI. Trimming took off 0 bases at V and 4 bases at J, with 10 bases between the two ends. The CDR3 loop spans 15 amino acids.

This clone came up once. The rearrangement uses TRBV30 and TRBJ1-2; D might be TRBD1 (5 bases). CDR3 size: 12 residues. Between the trimmed V and J ends, which lost 3 bases and 4 bases, there was a span of 9 bases. Germline CDR1 GTSNPN, CDR2 SVGIG (reference sequence). This chain's CDR3 is CAWSGGTYGYTF. In DNA form, the CDR3 reads TGTGCCTGGAGCGGGGGTACCTATGGCTACACCTTC.